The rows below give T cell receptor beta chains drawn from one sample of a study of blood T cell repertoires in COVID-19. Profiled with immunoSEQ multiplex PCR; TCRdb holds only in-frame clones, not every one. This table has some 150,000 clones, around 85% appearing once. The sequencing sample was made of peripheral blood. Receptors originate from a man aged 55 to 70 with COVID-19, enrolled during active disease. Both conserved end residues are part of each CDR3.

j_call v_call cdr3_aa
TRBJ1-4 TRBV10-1 CASTQRQINEKLFF
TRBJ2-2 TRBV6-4 CASSLAGASNTGELFF
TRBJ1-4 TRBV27 CASSPGQGIYEKLFF
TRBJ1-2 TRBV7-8 CASSLGRTGYGYTF
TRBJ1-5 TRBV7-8 CASSLGQPSNQPQHF
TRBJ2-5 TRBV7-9 CASSTYRGREETQYF
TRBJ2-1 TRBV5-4 CASSLGANNEQFF
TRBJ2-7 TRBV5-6 CASSSRTGSSYEQYF
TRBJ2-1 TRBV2 CASSVGQLPFF
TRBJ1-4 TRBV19 CASTLTGVSEKLFF
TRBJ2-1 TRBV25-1 CASSAGEQFF
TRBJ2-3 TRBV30 CAWGTSVSTDTQYF
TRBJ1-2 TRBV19 CASSNFLTGGYGYTF
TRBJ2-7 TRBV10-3 CAISPRLAGDEQYF
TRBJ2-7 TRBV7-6 CASSLQALGGYEQYF
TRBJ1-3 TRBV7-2 CASSLAGQISGNTIYF
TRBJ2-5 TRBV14 CASSQGQQGPETQYF
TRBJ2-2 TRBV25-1 CASSEYAGVDTGELFF
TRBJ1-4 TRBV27 CASLRTARGNEKLFF
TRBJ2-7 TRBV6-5 CAARGTTYEQYF
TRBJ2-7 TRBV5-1 CASSLGQPPYEQYF
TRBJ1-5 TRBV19 CASSIRHSERGQPQHF
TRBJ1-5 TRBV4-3 CASSQDGQGNQPQHF
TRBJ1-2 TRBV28 CASFAGDRGGYTF
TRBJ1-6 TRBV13 CASQPSDSPGPRSPLHF
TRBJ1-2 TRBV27 CASSLERPRSNYGYTF
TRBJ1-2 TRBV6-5 CASSYGNTRYGYTF
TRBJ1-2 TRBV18 CASSPLREVDYGYTF
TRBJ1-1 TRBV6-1 CASSTRTGDHTEAFF
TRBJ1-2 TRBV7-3 CASSSGGSSYGYTF
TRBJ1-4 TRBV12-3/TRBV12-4 CASSKTVDEKLFF
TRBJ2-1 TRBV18 CASSPTGRDEQFF
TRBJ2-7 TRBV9 CASSVSGTTNYEQYF
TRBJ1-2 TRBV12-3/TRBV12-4 CASSYTGLGYTF
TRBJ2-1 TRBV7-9 CASSFGTYNEQFF
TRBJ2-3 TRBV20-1 CSASTGPSFTDTQYF
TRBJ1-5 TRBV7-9 CASSPSGVGVNQPQHF
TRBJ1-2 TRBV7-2 CASSPDFYGYTF
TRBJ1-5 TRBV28 CASKPSTGSKQPQHF
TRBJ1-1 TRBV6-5 CASRIDSANTEAFF
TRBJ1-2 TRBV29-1 CSVEDRDANYGYTF
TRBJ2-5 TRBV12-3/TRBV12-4 CASRTTGRETQYF
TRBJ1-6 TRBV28 CASSPGTGPGTNSPLHF
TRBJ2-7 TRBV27 CASSSAGGTREQYF
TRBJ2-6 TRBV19 CASSPGQVVRSSGANVLTF
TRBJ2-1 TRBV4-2 CASSQAGTSVLSSYNEQFF
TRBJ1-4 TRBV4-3 CASSQDLGRGITNEKLFF